The entry that follows covers one T cell receptor beta chain sequence. The antigen is not known. The data originate from a study of Graves' ophthalmopathy and Graves' hyperthyroidism. The study's findings and limits: Most expanded thyroid clonotypes above 0.001 frequency also appeared in blood.

TCR beta CDR3 regions were amplified from RNA transcripts. HTBI primers served in a first-round RT-PCR, which a second-round multiplex PCR followed. One entry per CDR3 protein, called by TCRdb with MiXCR from the multiplex PCR reads. The sample has a few hundred thousand distinct CDR3 sequences, approximately 18% seen once; the top ten hold roughly 2.3%. CDR3 length: 17 amino acids. V shed 2 bases, J shed 3 bases, and the junction held 10 bases outside the gene matches. Germline loops: CDR1 MNHEY, CDR2 SVGAGI. The V gene is TRBV6-5, the J gene TRBJ2-5; 9 bases fit TRBD2. The sample was peripheral blood. The TCR comes from an adult woman with stable Graves' hyperthyroidism. CDR3 residues: CASSYVSGSLSKETQYF. CDR3 DNA: TGTGCCAGCAGTTACGTTAGCGGGAGCCTGTCGAAAGAGACCCAGTACTTC.